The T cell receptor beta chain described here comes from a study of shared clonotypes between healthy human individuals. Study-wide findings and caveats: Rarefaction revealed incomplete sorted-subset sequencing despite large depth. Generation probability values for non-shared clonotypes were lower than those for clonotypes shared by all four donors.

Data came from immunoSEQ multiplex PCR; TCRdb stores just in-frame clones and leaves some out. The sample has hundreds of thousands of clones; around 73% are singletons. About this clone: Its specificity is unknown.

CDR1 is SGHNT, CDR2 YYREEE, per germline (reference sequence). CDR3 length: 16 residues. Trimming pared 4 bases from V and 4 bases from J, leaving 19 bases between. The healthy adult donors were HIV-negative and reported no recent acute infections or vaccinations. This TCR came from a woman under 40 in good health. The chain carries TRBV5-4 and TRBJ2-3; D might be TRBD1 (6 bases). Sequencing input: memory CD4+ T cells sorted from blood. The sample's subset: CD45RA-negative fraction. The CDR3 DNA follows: TGTGCCAGCAGCCGACGGGACAATCCTGGCGCAGATACGCAGTATTTT. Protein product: CASSRRDNPGADTQYF.